Below are 12 T cell receptor beta chains sequenced from a single sample in a study of OX40 agonist ivuxolimab in advanced cancers. TCRdb's copy holds only in-frame clones and misses some; the assay was immunoSEQ multiplex PCR. Among tens of thousands of clones listed, approximately 86% were seen once. The sample consisted of CD4+ or CD8+ T cells sorted from blood, taken in a trial of the OX40 agonist ivuxolimab. These receptors originate from an adult with an advanced solid tumor such as melanoma, head and neck, liver or kidney cancer.

This clone was detected only once. The chain is built from TRBV5-4 and TRBJ2-1, with 9 bases that match TRBD2. This CDR3 comprises 15 residues. V was pared by 5 bases and J by 6 bases, with 9 bases of the junction left unmatched. Germline loops: CDR1 SGHNT, CDR2 YYREEE (reference sequence). CDR3 amino acids: CASSHSGSSINEQFF. The DNA for the CDR3 is TGTGCCAGCAGTCATAGCGGGAGCAGCATCAATGAGCAGTTCTTC.

The V call is TRBV28, the J call TRBJ1-2; 9 bases are a match to TRBD1. The junction had 5 bases not matched to a gene; V was cut back by 6 bases and J by 3 bases. Germline lookup yields CDR1 MDHEN and CDR2 SYDVKM. There are 14 residues in the CDR3. The CDR3 spells CASRGTGKDYGYTF. The CDR3 DNA sequence: TGTGCCAGCAGAGGGACAGGGAAGGACTATGGCTACACCTTC.

V gene TRBV6-1 combines with J gene TRBJ2-1; TRBD1 matches 11 bases. CDR3 length: 16 residues. Germline CDR1 MNHNS, CDR2 SASEGT. The J segment lost 9 bases and the V segment lost 0 bases, leaving 7 bases of the junction unmatched. The CDR3, as DNA: TGTGCCAGCAGTGAAGCCCCCGGACAGGGGGCGGGTGAGCAGTTCTTC. It codes for CASSEAPGQGAGEQFF.

This chain links TRBV18 with TRBJ2-1; TRBD2 is a possible D gene (6 bases). Germline-derived CDR1 and CDR2 are KGHSH and LQKENI. This CDR3 is built from 13 residues. Trimming took off 2 bases at V and 8 bases at J, with 10 bases between the two ends. The CDR3, as DNA: TGTGCCAGCTCACCAGTCCCGGGGGATGAGCAGTTCTTC. It specifies CASSPVPGDEQFF.

The J gene is TRBJ2-7, the V gene TRBV11-3, with a tentative D call TRBD2 (6 bases). V was trimmed by 5 bases and J by 3 bases, leaving 11 bases between them. Germline V gene lookup returns CDR1 SGHNT and CDR2 YENEEA. The CDR3 spans 13 residues. CDR3 residues: CASSLPGVYEQYF. As DNA, the CDR3 is TGTGCCAGCAGCCTCCCGGGGGTCTACGAGCAGTACTTC.

The chain recombines TRBV7-9 with TRBJ2-3; 9 bases line up with TRBD2. This CDR3 contains 16 residues. Germline CDR1 SEHNR, CDR2 FQNEAQ (reference sequence). V gave up 5 bases and J gave up 4 bases; unmatched junction bases: 10. In DNA form, the CDR3 reads TGTGCCAGCAGCGAACACTATGGCGGGGGGGCAGATACGCAGTATTTT. Its protein product is CASSEHYGGGADTQYF.

V and J are TRBV29-1 and TRBJ2-3; D possibly matches TRBD1 or TRBD2 (5 bases each). Per the germline V gene, CDR1 is SQVTM and CDR2 is ANQGSEA. The CDR3 has 13 amino acids. V dropped 4 bases and J dropped 5 bases, with 13 bases sitting between them. The CDR3, as DNA: TGCAGCGTTGCGGGGTGGGACGGAGATACGCAGTATTTT. Translation gives CSVAGWDGDTQYF.

This chain uses TRBV10-2 with TRBJ2-7; D not resolved. The CDR3 is 13 residues long. V was trimmed by 3 bases and J by 6 bases, leaving 12 bases between them. The germline gives CDR1 WSHSY, CDR2 SAAADI. The CDR3 is CASSDYDLREQYF. The CDR3 DNA sequence: TGCGCCAGCAGTGATTATGACCTCCGCGAGCAGTACTTC.

This sequence joins TRBV30 and TRBJ2-2, with TRBD2 identical over 9 bases. The CDR3 is made up of 15 amino acids. Germline trimming cut 2 bases from V and 4 bases from J; bases unmatched to any gene: 5. CDR1 is GTSNPN, CDR2 SVGIG, per germline (reference sequence). The CDR3 DNA reads as TGTGCCTGGAGTAAACTAGCGGGTCTCACCGGGGAGCTGTTTTTT. It specifies CAWSKLAGLTGELFF.

The V call is TRBV5-8, the J call TRBJ2-7; perhaps TRBD1 as D (5 bases). Germline V lookup: CDR1 SGHTS, CDR2 YDEGEE. The CDR3 consists of 16 residues. The germline V and J ends were trimmed by 2 bases and 0 bases, with 15 bases remaining between them. CDR3 sequence (DNA): TGTGCCAGCAGCTTCGGGTTCTGGACACGCTCCTACGAGCAGTACTTC. It translates to CASSFGFWTRSYEQYF. Full variable domain (outside the CDR3, taken from reference TRBV5-8 and TRBJ2-7): EAGVTQSPTHLIKTRGQQATLRCSPISGHTSVYWYQQALGLGLQFLLWYDEGEERNRGNFPPRFSGRQFPNYSSELNVNALELEDSALYLCASSFGFWTRSYEQYFGPGTRLTVT.

The chain has TRBV7-8 and TRBJ1-6; D gene unclear. Trimming took 0 bases from V and 14 from J, leaving 11 bases between them. The CDR3 loop spans 13 amino acids. The germline V gene encodes CDR1 SGHVS and CDR2 FQNEAQ. The CDR3 loop reads CASSLATSGSLHF. Written as DNA, the CDR3 is TGTGCCAGCAGCTTAGCGACGTCTGGGTCCCTCCACTTT.

This sequence joins TRBV7-6 and TRBJ2-5, with D possibly matching TRBD2 (5 bases). The J call could be wrong; TRBJ2-7 is a better fit for the DNA end. The germline V gene encodes CDR1 SGHVS and CDR2 FNYEAQ. The CDR3 runs to 15 residues. Here the CDR3 reads CASSLGGGYSYEQYF. CDR3 nucleotide sequence: TGTGCCAGCAGCTTAGGTGGCGGGTACTCCTACGAGCAGTACTTC.